The clone carrying this TCR beta chain was counted a few times. Its antigen is unknown. This entry belongs to a study of T cells after yellow fever vaccination. Whole-study results and caveats: The appearance of a small share of clonotypes in both CD4 and CD8 compartments was observed. Among primary-vaccination clones, most reappeared after the booster, at 96% for CD4 and about 90% for CD8.

The CDR3 is made up of 13 amino acids. In germline, CDR1 is GTSNPN, CDR2 SVGIG (reference sequence). Trimming took off 4 bases at V and 2 bases at J, with 12 bases between the two ends. TCR cDNA was made by 5'RACE template switching, adding a universal primer site and UMIs. TCRdb processed the 5' RACE reads anew with MiXCR; each CDR3 protein has one entry. Among hundreds of thousands of distinct CDR3 sequences listed, approximately 3.8% were seen once. The receptor comes from a man between 18 and 35 years old who received the YFV17D yellow fever vaccine. The chain combines TRBV30 with TRBJ2-7, with TRBD1 as a possible D gene (5 bases). The sample here was PBMCs, taken on the day of the yellow fever booster vaccination. CDR3 coding DNA: TGTGCCTGGATCAGCAGGGAACCCTACGAGCAGTACTTC. Its translation: CAWISREPYEQYF. Variable domain in full (rest from reference TRBV30 and TRBJ2-7): SQTIHQWPATLVQPVGSPLSLECTVEGTSNPNLYWYRQAAGRGLQLLFYSVGIGQISSEVPQNLSASRPQDRQFILSSKKLLLSDSGFYLCAWISREPYEQYFGPGTRLTVT.